This TCR beta chain is from a study of response to subunit inactivated influenza vaccine. Comments on this clonotype: Its antigen remains unknown. At one end, the junction sequence differs from germline, possibly due to a read error.

Overall study findings and caveats: Few additional T cells are recruited per seasonal influenza vaccination, authors suggested.

TCRdb ran MiXCR on the RT-PCR reads and lists one entry per CDR3 protein. The table records 700,000 to 800,000 distinct CDR3 sequences, around a sixth of them present only once. Germline V gene sequence: CDR1 SGHRS, CDR2 YFSETQ. The CDR3 extends over 14 amino acids. The chain links TRBV5-1 to TRBJ2-7, with D perhaps TRBD2 (7 bases). This TCR was recovered from a man in his forties or fifties who received an inactivated influenza vaccine. The sequenced sample was PBMCs from blood, obtained more than 4 days after vaccination. The CDR3 sequence: CASSLGAGDYELYF. Written as DNA, the CDR3 is TGCGCCAGCAGCTTGGGGGCAGGGGACTACGAGCTGTACTTC.